One sample yielded the 17 T cell receptor beta chains listed below, sequenced in a study of blood T cell repertoires in COVID-19. Using immunoSEQ multiplex PCR, the repertoire was profiled, and TCRdb retains in-frame clones only, with some absent. The sample lists some 120,000 clones, approximately 89% seen once, with approximately 4% in the top ten. Sequencing input: peripheral blood. The receptors were gathered from a human donor in a cohort sampled during active COVID-19.

The rearrangement uses TRBV5-6 and TRBJ2-3; 11 bases map to TRBD2. Trimming cost V 4 bases and J 1 base; bases outside gene matches: 2. The CDR3 runs 15 residues. CDR1 and CDR2 from the germline V gene are SGHDT and YYEEEE. The CDR3 coding sequence is TGTGCCAGCAGCCTGGGACTAGCGGGCACAGATACGCAGTATTTT. It specifies CASSLGLAGTDTQYF.

A few counts support this clone. The chain links TRBV10-1 to TRBJ1-2; no definite D call. CDR3 length: 13 amino acids. The germline CDR1 and CDR2 sequences are WNHNN and SYGVQD (reference sequence). The V end was cut by 3 bases, the J end by 5 bases, with 10 bases between. CDR3 nucleotide sequence: TGCGCCAGCAGTGACAGCGTTCCTTATGGCTACACCTTC. It is translated as CASSDSVPYGYTF.

The chain recombines TRBV18 with TRBJ2-7, with 8 positions matching TRBD1. Trimming at V came to 6 bases and at J to 2 bases, leaving 6 bases not matched to a gene. Germline values: CDR1 KGHSH, CDR2 LQKENI. CDR3 length: 14 amino acids. The DNA of the CDR3 is TGTGCCAGCTCTGACCGGGACAGGACCTACGAGCAGTACTTC. Its protein product is CASSDRDRTYEQYF.

This chain connects TRBV10-3 to TRBJ2-1; 8 bases fit TRBD1. The CDR3 is 16 residues long. The germline CDR1 and CDR2 sequences are ENHRY and SYGVKD. With 3 bases clipped from V and 4 bases from J, the junction kept 8 bases outside the gene matches. Written as DNA, the CDR3 is TGTGCCATCAGTGAAACCGGGACAGGCCAATACAATGAGCAGTTCTTC. Protein sequence: CAISETGTGQYNEQFF.

V gene TRBV4-3 combines with J gene TRBJ1-2; D is undetermined. V was cut by 0 bases and J by 5 bases, with 13 bases left in between. Germline V lookup: CDR1 LGHNA, CDR2 YSLEER. The CDR3 runs 15 residues. As DNA, the CDR3 is TGCGCCAGCAGCCAAGATGGCGGCCGCACATATGGCTACACCTTC. This gives the protein CASSQDGGRTYGYTF.

The J gene is TRBJ2-2, the V gene TRBV5-1; 8 bases agree with TRBD1. The CDR3 has 17 amino acids. V dropped 4 bases and J dropped 4; count of bases not matched to a gene: 12. Germline V gene data show CDR1 as SGHRS and CDR2 as YFSETQ. The CDR3 loop reads CASSGGQGGSSTGELFF. CDR3 nucleotides: TGCGCCAGCAGCGGAGGACAGGGTGGTAGTAGCACCGGGGAGCTGTTTTTT.

This chain connects TRBV5-4 to TRBJ1-1; D is unclear. V dropped 0 bases and J dropped 5 bases, with 17 bases sitting between them. There are 16 residues in the CDR3. CDR1 and CDR2 from the germline V gene are SGHNT and YYREEE (reference sequence). CDR3 in DNA: TGTGCCAGCAGCTTGGGCGGGTTGAGGGCCGGAACTGAAGCTTTCTTT. It encodes CASSLGGLRAGTEAFF.

The gene calls are TRBV6-5 and TRBJ1-3, with 7 bases lining up with TRBD1. The CDR3 runs 12 residues. V shed 6 bases and J 6 bases; nucleotides not matched to a gene: 2. From germline, CDR1 is MNHEY and CDR2 SVGAGI. Written as DNA, the CDR3 is TGTGCCAGCAGGGGGACAGCAAACACCATATATTTT. It translates to CASRGTANTIYF.

V usage is TRBV10-3 and J usage is TRBJ1-2; no clear D gene. V was cut by 1 base and J by 4 bases, with 13 bases left in between. Germline V gives CDR1 ENHRY, CDR2 SYGVKD. The CDR3 runs to 15 residues. CDR3 nucleotide sequence: TGTGCCATCAGTGAGTTTGACCGCGGGAGCTATGGCTACACCTTC. Translated: CAISEFDRGSYGYTF.

The V and J genes are TRBV5-1 and TRBJ2-3, with 10 bases identical to TRBD2. Germline-derived CDR1 and CDR2 are SGHRS and YFSETQ. V shed 0 bases and J 4 bases; nucleotides not matched to a gene: 5. CDR3 length: 16 amino acids. CDR3 residues: CASSLGSGTSADTQYF. The CDR3 DNA reads TGCGCCAGCAGCTTGGGGTCCGGGACTAGCGCAGATACGCAGTATTTT.

V gene TRBV29-1 combines with J gene TRBJ2-1; 8 bases fit TRBD2. Per the germline V gene, CDR1 is SQVTM and CDR2 is ANQGSEA. With 3 bases clipped from V and 7 bases from J, the junction kept 26 bases outside the gene matches. The CDR3 covers 20 residues. The CDR3 nucleotides read TGCAGCGTTGAGGAGGATGGCCCCGGGCCTGGGACTAGTGGCTCTAATGAGCAGTTCTTC. It specifies CSVEEDGPGPGTSGSNEQFF.

The rearrangement links TRBV4-2 to TRBJ2-3; perhaps TRBD2 as D (5 bases). V was shortened by 1 base and J by 6 bases, with 11 bases between the two germline ends. The CDR3 runs to 14 residues. Germline CDR1 LGHNA, CDR2 YNFKEQ. The CDR3 bases are TGTGCCAGCAGCCAAGGAGGGCTGTCCGATACGCAGTATTTT. It yields the protein CASSQGGLSDTQYF.

The genes are TRBV3-1 (or the pseudogene TRBV3-2) and TRBJ1-2, with 8 bases aligning to TRBD1. CDR1 LGHDT and CDR2 YNNKEL come from the germline V gene (reference sequence). The CDR3 totals 17 residues. The ends lost 1 base at V and 0 bases at J; junction bases unmatched: 7. The CDR3 spells CASSQGRQGPANYGYTF. For the CDR3, the DNA is TGTGCCAGCAGCCAAGGGAGACAGGGGCCAGCTAACTATGGCTACACCTTC.

This clone was detected only once. The chain combines TRBV4-3 with TRBJ2-2; 10 bases are a match to TRBD2. There are 15 residues in the CDR3. Germline CDR1 reads LGHNA; CDR2 reads YSLEER. V was pared by 4 bases and J by 5 bases, with 4 bases of the junction left unmatched. CDR3 bases: TGCGCCAGCAGCCCGACAGCGGGGGGGACCGGGGAGCTGTTTTTT. Encoded protein: CASSPTAGGTGELFF.

The chain has TRBV4-3 and TRBJ1-1; TRBD1 matches at 9 bases. The ends lost 5 bases at V and 10 bases at J; junction bases unmatched: 8. Germline CDR1 is LGHNA and CDR2 is YSLEER. The CDR3 covers 13 residues. The CDR3 DNA is TGCGCCAGCAGCTCTTCCGGGACAGGGCGAGCTTTCTTT. Amino acid sequence: CASSSSGTGRAFF.

This chain links TRBV3-1 (or the pseudogene TRBV3-2) with TRBJ1-1; D gene unclear. Germline V gene lookup returns CDR1 LGHDT and CDR2 YNNKEL (reference sequence). CDR3 length: 13 amino acids. V shed 3 bases and J shed 4 bases, with 9 bases lying between them. CDR3 protein: CASSQGSGTEAFF. The CDR3 nucleotides read TGTGCCAGCAGCCAGGGGAGCGGCACTGAAGCTTTCTTT.

This chain joins TRBV6-4 and TRBJ1-1, with 8 bases lining up with TRBD1. This CDR3 spans 13 amino acids. Per the germline V gene, CDR1 is MRHNA and CDR2 is SNTAGT. Trimming cost V 6 bases and J 4 bases; bases outside gene matches: 4. CDR3 protein: CASSEGQGTEAFF. The CDR3 nucleotides read TGTGCCAGCAGCGAAGGACAGGGCACTGAAGCTTTCTTT.